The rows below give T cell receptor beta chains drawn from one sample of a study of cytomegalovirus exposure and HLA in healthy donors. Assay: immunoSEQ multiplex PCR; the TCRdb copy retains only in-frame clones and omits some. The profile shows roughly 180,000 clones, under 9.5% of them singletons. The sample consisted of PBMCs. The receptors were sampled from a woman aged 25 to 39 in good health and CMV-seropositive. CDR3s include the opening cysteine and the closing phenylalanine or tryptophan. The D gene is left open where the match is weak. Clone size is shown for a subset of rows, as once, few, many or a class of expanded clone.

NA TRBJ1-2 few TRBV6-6 TGTGCCAGCAGTTCCTTTAGAACTAGGAATGGCTACACCTTC CASSSFRTRNGYTF
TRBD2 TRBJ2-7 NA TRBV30 TGTGCCTGGGCCGGGGGGATTGCCTACGAGCAGTACTTC CAWAGGIAYEQYF
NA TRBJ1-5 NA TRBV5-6 TGTGCCAGCAGCTTCGGGACTGCCCAGCCCCAGCATTTT CASSFGTAQPQHF
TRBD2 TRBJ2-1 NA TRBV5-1 TGCGCCAGCAGCTTGGGTACGGGAGGTCCCTACAATGAGCAGTTCTTC CASSLGTGGPYNEQFF
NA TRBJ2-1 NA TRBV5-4 TGTGCCAGCAGCTTGGGGGGAGGCGAGCAGTTCTTC CASSLGGGEQFF
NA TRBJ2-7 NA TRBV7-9 TGTGCCAGCAGCTTTCAACGGACAGTCTCCGAGCAGTACTTC CASSFQRTVSEQYF
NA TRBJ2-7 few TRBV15 TGTGCCACCAGCAACATCCCCTACGAGCAGTACTTC CATSNIPYEQYF
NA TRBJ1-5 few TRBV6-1 TGTGCCAGCAGCGGTTTTTACAGAGAAAATCAGCCCCAGCATTTT CASSGFYRENQPQHF
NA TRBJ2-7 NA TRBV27 TGTGCCAGCAGTTTATCTTCTGGGAGACCCTACGAGCAGTACTTC CASSLSSGRPYEQYF
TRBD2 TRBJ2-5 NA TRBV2 TGTGCCTCACGGACTAGCGGGAGTTCTGAGACCCAGTACTTC CASRTSGSSETQYF
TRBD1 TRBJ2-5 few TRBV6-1 TGTGCCAGCAGTGAACCCATTACCGGGACAGGAAGGTCCGAGACCCAGTACTTC CASSEPITGTGRSETQYF
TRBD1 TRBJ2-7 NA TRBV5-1 TGCGCCAGCAGCTGGGGAGTGACAGGGGGCTTCTACGAGCAGTACTTC CASSWGVTGGFYEQYF
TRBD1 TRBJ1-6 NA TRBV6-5 TGTGCCAGCAGGGGGACAGCTGATAATTCACCCCTCCACTTT CASRGTADNSPLHF
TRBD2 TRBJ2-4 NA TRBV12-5 TGTGCTAGTGGTTTGGGCGGGAGGGCCCTCGTGTGGGTCGTATCCAAAAACATTCAGTACTTC CASGLGGRALVWVVSKNIQYF
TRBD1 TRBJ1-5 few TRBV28 TGTGCCAGCAGTCCCCTAGACAGGGACAATCAGCCCCAGCATTTT CASSPLDRDNQPQHF
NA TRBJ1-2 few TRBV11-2 TGTGCCAGCAGCTTAGTGGGGAGATATGGCTACACCTTC CASSLVGRYGYTF
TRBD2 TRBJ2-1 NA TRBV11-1 TGTGCCAGCAGCTTTTCGACTAGCCGCTCCTACAATGAGCAGTTCTTC CASSFSTSRSYNEQFF
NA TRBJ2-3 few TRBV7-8 TGTGCCAGCAGCTTCCTAGCGTTACCAGATACGCAGTATTTT CASSFLALPDTQYF
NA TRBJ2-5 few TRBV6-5 TGTGCCAGCAGTTACTCTGCCGTTTTAGAAGAGACCCAGTACTTC CASSYSAVLEETQYF
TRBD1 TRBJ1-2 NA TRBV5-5 TGTGCCAGCAGCCCCGGGACAGAGTCGGTCTATGGCTACACCTTC CASSPGTESVYGYTF
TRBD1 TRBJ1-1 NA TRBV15 TGTGCCACCAGCAGAGGACCCCAGGGGGTGAACACTGAAGCTTTCTTT CATSRGPQGVNTEAFF